Listed below are T cell receptor beta chains from one sample, sequenced in a study of blood T cell repertoires in COVID-19. Assay used: immunoSEQ multiplex PCR; TCRdb lists only in-frame clones, some missing. The sample lists fewer than 200,000 clones, roughly 76% occurring once. Sequencing was done on a sample of peripheral blood. These receptors all come from a woman aged 35 to 49 with COVID-19, enrolled during active disease. CDR3s include the opening cysteine and the closing phenylalanine or tryptophan. The D gene is left open where the match is weak. Clone size is given for some rows only: seen once, a few or many times, or a class if the clone is expanded.

J	size	V	D	CDR3	DNA
TRBJ2-6	-	TRBV7-6	-	CASSLGSTSGANVLTF	TGTGCCAGCAGCTTAGGGAGCACCTCTGGGGCCAACGTCCTGACTTTC
TRBJ2-3	-	TRBV5-1	-	CASSIQNTDTQYF	TGCGCCAGCAGTATACAGAACACAGATACGCAGTATTTT
TRBJ1-6	-	TRBV6-4	-	CASSDDFGQPLHF	TGTGCCAGCAGTGACGACTTCGGACAACCCCTCCACTTT
TRBJ2-4	-	TRBV19	-	CASKIEGLAKNIQYF	TGTGCCAGTAAAATCGAGGGACTAGCCAAAAACATTCAGTACTTC
TRBJ2-3	-	TRBV30	TRBD2	CAFRLRGSTDTQYF	TGTGCCTTCCGACTGCGGGGGAGCACAGATACGCAGTATTTT
TRBJ2-1	-	TRBV7-9	-	CASTLTDLQLLNEQFF	TGTGCCAGCACCCTAACGGACTTACAGCTCCTAAATGAGCAGTTCTTC
TRBJ2-4	-	TRBV7-2	TRBD1	CASSSSGGARYIQYF	TGTGCCAGCAGCTCATCAGGGGGTGCGCGATACATTCAGTACTTC
TRBJ2-5	once	TRBV11-1	TRBD2	CASSLEGTGLVETQYF	TGTGCCAGCAGCCTTGAAGGAACAGGACTAGTTGAGACCCAGTACTTC
TRBJ1-5	once	TRBV19	-	CASSQGGQPQHF	TGTGCCAGTAGTCAGGGAGGGCAGCCCCAGCATTTT
TRBJ2-1	-	TRBV2	-	CASKRTPGSNNEQFF	TGTGCCAGCAAGCGGACCCCGGGTAGCAACAATGAGCAGTTCTTC
TRBJ1-6	-	TRBV10-2	-	CASSESSSSSNSPLHF	TGCGCCAGCAGTGAGTCTTCTAGCAGTAGCAATTCACCCCTCCACTTT
TRBJ1-2	once	TRBV27	TRBD1	CASSPQDRGYGYTF	TGTGCCAGCAGTCCCCAGGACAGGGGTTATGGCTACACCTTC
TRBJ2-3	-	TRBV7-6	TRBD2	CASSLAVTSDWADTQYF	TGTGCCAGCAGCTTAGCCGTCACTAGCGACTGGGCAGATACGCAGTATTTT
TRBJ2-3	-	TRBV6-4	-	CASSRTNTDTQYF	TGTGCCAGCAGCAGGACTAACACAGATACGCAGTATTTT
TRBJ2-2	few	TRBV7-2	TRBD2	CASSLGREITGELFF	TGTGCCAGCAGCCTCGGGAGGGAGATTACCGGGGAGCTGTTTTTT
TRBJ2-1	-	TRBV12-3/TRBV12-4	TRBD2	CASTLGLAAEQFF	TGTGCCAGCACCCTTGGACTAGCCGCTGAGCAGTTCTTC
TRBJ1-2	-	TRBV2	-	CASGLRVSDYGYTF	TGTGCCAGCGGACTACGGGTCTCTGACTATGGCTACACCTTC
TRBJ2-7	once	TRBV19	TRBD1	CAGPGQASYEQYF	TGTGCCGGGCCGGGACAGGCCTCCTACGAGCAGTACTTC
TRBJ1-1	once	TRBV20-1	-	CSASGGRNTEAFF	TGCAGTGCTAGTGGGGGGCGGAACACTGAAGCTTTCTTT
TRBJ1-5	-	TRBV28	-	CASSTGSWGFEPQHF	TGTGCCAGCAGTACAGGGAGTTGGGGGTTTGAGCCCCAGCATTTT
TRBJ2-2	-	TRBV6-2/TRBV6-3	TRBD2	CASSGTSGKGGELFF	TGTGCCAGCAGCGGGACTAGCGGGAAGGGCGGGGAGCTGTTTTTT
TRBJ2-3	-	TRBV7-9	-	CASSGGGTDTQYF	TGTGCCAGCAGCGGAGGCGGCACAGATACGCAGTATTTT
TRBJ2-3	-	TRBV27	-	CASSFGGDVRTTQYF	TGTGCCAGCAGTTTCGGCGGGGACGTCCGGACTACGCAGTATTTT
TRBJ2-5	-	TRBV19	-	CASSIIGARGETQYF	TGTGCCAGTAGTATTATAGGGGCTAGGGGAGAGACCCAGTACTTC
TRBJ2-7	-	TRBV7-8	TRBD1	CASSSLFDRGEQYF	TGTGCCAGCAGCTCGTTATTCGACAGGGGCGAGCAGTACTTC
TRBJ2-1	-	TRBV5-1	-	CASRTAGGTYNEQFF	TGCGCCAGCCGCACTGCAGGGGGGACCTACAATGAGCAGTTCTTC
TRBJ2-5	-	TRBV2	-	CASRSGQETQYF	TGTGCCAGCAGATCCGGTCAAGAGACCCAGTACTTC
TRBJ1-1	-	TRBV2	-	CASEVVTEAFF	TGTGCCAGCGAGGTGGTCACTGAAGCTTTCTTT
TRBJ2-7	once	TRBV7-6	-	CASSLNEGDSWTYEQYF	TGTGCCAGCAGCTTAAATGAGGGTGACTCGTGGACCTACGAGCAGTACTTC
TRBJ2-2	few	TRBV3-1/TRBV3-2	TRBD2	CASSHVSGGRTGELFF	TGTGCCAGCAGCCATGTCTCGGGGGGGCGGACCGGGGAGCTGTTTTTT
TRBJ1-1	-	TRBV7-2	TRBD1	CASSYRGNTEAFF	TGTGCCAGCAGCTACAGGGGGAACACTGAAGCTTTCTTT
TRBJ1-2	-	TRBV6-6	TRBD1	CASSHSDRMTYGYTF	TGTGCCAGCAGCCACTCGGACAGGATGACTTATGGCTACACCTTC
TRBJ2-1	-	TRBV13	-	CASSPGVIGSAYNEQFF	TGTGCCAGCAGCCCCGGAGTTATAGGATCAGCCTACAATGAGCAGTTCTTC
TRBJ2-5	-	TRBV7-9	-	CASSPGTTGRETQYF	TGTGCCAGCAGCCCCGGGACCACCGGGAGAGAGACCCAGTACTTC
TRBJ1-6	few	TRBV7-9	-	CASSLAGGVGSPLHF	TGTGCCAGCAGCTTAGCGGGAGGGGTCGGATCACCCCTCCACTTT
TRBJ1-1	once	TRBV6-5	-	CASRRQAMNTEAFF	TGTGCCAGCAGAAGACAGGCTATGAACACTGAAGCTTTCTTT
TRBJ2-5	-	TRBV6-5	-	CASQTGLETQYF	TGTGCCAGTCAAACAGGGCTTGAGACCCAGTACTTC
TRBJ1-1	-	TRBV9	TRBD1	CASSGGQSNTEAFF	TGTGCCAGCAGCGGGGGACAGTCGAACACTGAAGCTTTCTTT
TRBJ1-5	-	TRBV18	-	CASSPKNNNQPQHF	TGTGCCAGCTCACCAAAAAACAACAATCAGCCCCAGCATTTT
TRBJ1-2	once	TRBV5-1	-	CASSLEGNYGYTF	TGCGCCAGCAGCTTGGAGGGGAACTATGGCTACACCTTC
TRBJ1-4	-	TRBV5-5	-	CASSHDRVQGEKLFF	TGTGCCAGCAGCCACGACCGGGTTCAGGGGGAAAAACTGTTTTTT
TRBJ2-3	-	TRBV11-3	-	CASSTTYTDTQYF	TGTGCCAGCAGCACCACATACACAGATACGCAGTATTTT
TRBJ2-5	-	TRBV18	-	CASSPGETQYF	TGTGCCAGCTCACCAGGCGAGACCCAGTACTTC
TRBJ2-2	-	TRBV9	TRBD2	CASSVVAGVTGELFF	TGTGCCAGCAGCGTAGTAGCGGGAGTTACCGGGGAGCTGTTTTTT
TRBJ2-1	-	TRBV2	-	CASSAETHRLDEQFF	TGTGCCAGCAGTGCGGAGACTCACCGCTTGGATGAGCAGTTCTTC
TRBJ1-2	-	TRBV2	-	CASSDEGGYGYTF	TGTGCCAGCAGTGACGAGGGAGGGTATGGCTACACCTTC
TRBJ1-2	once	TRBV4-1	TRBD1	CASSQEAGGGYGYTF	TGCGCCAGCAGCCAAGAGGCAGGGGGCGGCTATGGCTACACCTTC
TRBJ1-4	-	TRBV2	-	CASKAGAGEKLFF	TGTGCCAGCAAAGCGGGCGCGGGTGAAAAACTGTTTTTT
TRBJ2-7	once	TRBV28	TRBD2	CASSLGLAFEQYF	TGTGCCAGCAGTTTAGGACTAGCGTTCGAGCAGTACTTC
TRBJ2-3	-	TRBV5-4	TRBD2	CASSFGGGEDTQYF	TGTGCCAGCAGCTTCGGCGGGGGGGAGGATACGCAGTATTTT
TRBJ2-7	-	TRBV7-3	TRBD2	CASSPPTSGISYEQYF	TGTGCCAGCAGCCCCCCGACTAGCGGGATCTCCTACGAGCAGTACTTC
TRBJ2-2	-	TRBV4-1	TRBD1	CASSQVLTGGTGELFF	TGCGCCAGCAGCCAAGTGCTAACAGGGGGAACCGGGGAGCTGTTTTTT
TRBJ2-1	-	TRBV5-6	TRBD2	CASSLRAGNNEQFF	TGTGCCAGCAGCTTACGAGCGGGAAACAATGAGCAGTTCTTC
TRBJ2-2	-	TRBV18	-	CASSPERVLTGELFF	TGTGCCAGCTCACCAGAGCGGGTGTTGACCGGGGAGCTGTTTTTT
TRBJ2-1	-	TRBV19	TRBD1	CASSQRTGGRNEQFF	TGTGCCAGTAGTCAAAGGACAGGGGGCCGCAATGAGCAGTTCTTC
TRBJ1-4	-	TRBV23-1	-	CASSHWAFDEKLFF	TGCGCCAGCAGTCATTGGGCTTTTGATGAAAAACTGTTTTTT
TRBJ2-5	-	TRBV30	-	CAWAPIGGGETQYF	TGTGCCTGGGCACCTATCGGCGGAGGAGAGACCCAGTACTTC
TRBJ1-1	few	TRBV19	-	CASRQEAFF	TGTGCCAGTAGACAGGAAGCTTTCTTT
TRBJ2-7	many	TRBV19	-	CASSDRYYEQYF	TGTGCCAGTAGTGACAGGTACTACGAGCAGTACTTC
TRBJ2-1	-	TRBV19	-	CASSIGVYEQFF	TGTGCCAGTAGTATCGGGGTCTATGAGCAGTTCTTC